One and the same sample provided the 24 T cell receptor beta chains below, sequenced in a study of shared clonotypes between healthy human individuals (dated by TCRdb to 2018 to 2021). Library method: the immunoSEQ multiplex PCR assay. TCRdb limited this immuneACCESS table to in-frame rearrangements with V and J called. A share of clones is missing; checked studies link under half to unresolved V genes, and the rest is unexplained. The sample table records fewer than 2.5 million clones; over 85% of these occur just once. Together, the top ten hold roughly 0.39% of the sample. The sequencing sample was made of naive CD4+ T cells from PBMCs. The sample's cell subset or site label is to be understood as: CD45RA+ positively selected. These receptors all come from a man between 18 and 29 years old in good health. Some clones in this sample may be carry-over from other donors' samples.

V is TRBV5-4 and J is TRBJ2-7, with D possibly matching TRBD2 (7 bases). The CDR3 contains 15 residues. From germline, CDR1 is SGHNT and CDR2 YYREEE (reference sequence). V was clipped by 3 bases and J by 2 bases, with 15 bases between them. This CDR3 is CASSSGGTQTYEQYF. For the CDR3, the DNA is TGTGCCAGCAGCTCCGGGGGGACACAGACCTACGAGCAGTACTTC.

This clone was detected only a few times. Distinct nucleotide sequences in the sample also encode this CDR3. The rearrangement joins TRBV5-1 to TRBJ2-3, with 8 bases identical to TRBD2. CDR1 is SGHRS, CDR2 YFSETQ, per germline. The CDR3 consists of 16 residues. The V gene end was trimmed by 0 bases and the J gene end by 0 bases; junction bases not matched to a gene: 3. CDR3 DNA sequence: TGCGCCAGCAGCTTGGGACTAGCGACTAGCACAGATACGCAGTATTTT. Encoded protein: CASSLGLATSTDTQYF.

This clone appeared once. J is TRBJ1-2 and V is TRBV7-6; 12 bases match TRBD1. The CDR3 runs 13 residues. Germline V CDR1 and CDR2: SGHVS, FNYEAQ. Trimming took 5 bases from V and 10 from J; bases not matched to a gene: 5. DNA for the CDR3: TGTGCCAGCAGCCTCGGGACAGGGGGCATCTACACCTTC. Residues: CASSLGTGGIYTF.

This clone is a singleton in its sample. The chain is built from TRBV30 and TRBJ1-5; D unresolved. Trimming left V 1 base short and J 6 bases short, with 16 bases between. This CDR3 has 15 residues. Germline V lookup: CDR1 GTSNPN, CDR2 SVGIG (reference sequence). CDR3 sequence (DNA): TGTGCCTGGAGTGAACAGCCTTCACGGGCTCAGCCCCAGCATTTT. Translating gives CAWSEQPSRAQPQHF.

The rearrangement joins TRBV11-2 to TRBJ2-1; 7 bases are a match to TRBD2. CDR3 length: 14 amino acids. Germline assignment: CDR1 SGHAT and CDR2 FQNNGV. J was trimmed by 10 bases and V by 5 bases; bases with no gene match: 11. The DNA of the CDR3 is TGTGCCAGCAGCAAACTAGCGTTGAAAGAGGAGCAGTTCTTC. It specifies CASSKLALKEEQFF. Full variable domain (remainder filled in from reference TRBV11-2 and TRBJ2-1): EAGVAQSPRYKIIEKRQSVAFWCNPISGHATLYWYQQILGQGPKLLIQFQNNGVVDDSQLPKDRFSAERLKGVDSTLKIQPAKLEDSAVYLCASSKLALKEEQFFGPGTRLTVL.

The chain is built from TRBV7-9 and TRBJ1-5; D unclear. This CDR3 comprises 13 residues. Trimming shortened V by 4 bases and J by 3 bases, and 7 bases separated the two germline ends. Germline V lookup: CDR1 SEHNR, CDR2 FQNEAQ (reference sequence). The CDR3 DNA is TGTGCCAGCAGCTATAACCTCAATCAGCCCCAGCATTTT. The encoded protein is CASSYNLNQPQHF.

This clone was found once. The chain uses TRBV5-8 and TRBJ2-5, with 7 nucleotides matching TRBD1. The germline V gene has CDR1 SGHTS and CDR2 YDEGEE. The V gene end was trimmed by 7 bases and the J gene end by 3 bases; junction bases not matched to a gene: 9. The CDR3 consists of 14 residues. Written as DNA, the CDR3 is TGTGCCAGCGCTGACGCAGGGGGAGAAGAGACCCAGTACTTC. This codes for CASADAGGEETQYF.

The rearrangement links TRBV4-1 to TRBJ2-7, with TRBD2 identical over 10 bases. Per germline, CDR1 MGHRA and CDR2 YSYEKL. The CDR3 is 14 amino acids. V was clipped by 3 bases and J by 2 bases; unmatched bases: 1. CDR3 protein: CASSHGTSAYEQYF. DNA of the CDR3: TGCGCCAGCAGCCATGGGACTAGCGCCTACGAGCAGTACTTC.

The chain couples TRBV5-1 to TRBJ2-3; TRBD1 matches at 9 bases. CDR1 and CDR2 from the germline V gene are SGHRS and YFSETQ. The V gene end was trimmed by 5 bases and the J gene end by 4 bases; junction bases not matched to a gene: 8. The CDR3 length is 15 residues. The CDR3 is CASRWGQGLADTQYF. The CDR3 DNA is TGCGCCAGCAGATGGGGACAGGGATTGGCAGATACGCAGTATTTT.

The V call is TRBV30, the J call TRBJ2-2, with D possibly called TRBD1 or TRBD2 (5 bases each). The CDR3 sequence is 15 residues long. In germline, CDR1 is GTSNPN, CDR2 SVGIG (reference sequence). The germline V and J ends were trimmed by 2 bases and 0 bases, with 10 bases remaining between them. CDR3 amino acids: CAWSWDPSNTGELFF. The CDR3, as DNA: TGTGCCTGGAGTTGGGACCCGTCGAACACCGGGGAGCTGTTTTTT.

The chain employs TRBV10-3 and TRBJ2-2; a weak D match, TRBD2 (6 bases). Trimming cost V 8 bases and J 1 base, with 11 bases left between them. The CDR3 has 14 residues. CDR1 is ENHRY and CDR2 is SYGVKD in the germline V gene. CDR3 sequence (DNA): TGTGCCATCGGGGCTAGCGAGAACACCGGGGAGCTGTTTTTT. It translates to CAIGASENTGELFF.

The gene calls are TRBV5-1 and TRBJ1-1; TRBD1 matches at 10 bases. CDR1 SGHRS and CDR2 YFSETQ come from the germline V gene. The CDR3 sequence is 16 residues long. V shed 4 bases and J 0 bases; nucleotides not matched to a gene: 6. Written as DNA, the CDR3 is TGCGCCAGCAGCCCGGGACAGGGGCTTATGAACACTGAAGCTTTCTTT. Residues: CASSPGQGLMNTEAFF.

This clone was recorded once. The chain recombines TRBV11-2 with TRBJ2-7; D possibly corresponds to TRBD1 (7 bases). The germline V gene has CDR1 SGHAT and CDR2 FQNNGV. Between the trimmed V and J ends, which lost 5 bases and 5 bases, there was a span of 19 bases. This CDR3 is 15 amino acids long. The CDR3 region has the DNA TGTGCCAGCAGCCCCGGAGGGGGCCGAGGTCACGAGCAGTACTTC. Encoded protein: CASSPGGGRGHEQYF.

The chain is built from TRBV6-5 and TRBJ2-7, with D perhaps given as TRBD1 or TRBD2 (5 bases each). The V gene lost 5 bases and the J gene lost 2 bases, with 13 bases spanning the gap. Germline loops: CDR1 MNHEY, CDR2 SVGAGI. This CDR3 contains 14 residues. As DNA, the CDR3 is TGTGCCAGCAGTCCCCGGGACGGCCCCTACGAGCAGTACTTC. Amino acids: CASSPRDGPYEQYF.

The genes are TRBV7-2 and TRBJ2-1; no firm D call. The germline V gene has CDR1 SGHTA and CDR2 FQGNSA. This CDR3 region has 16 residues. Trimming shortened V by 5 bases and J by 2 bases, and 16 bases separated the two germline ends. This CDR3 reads CASSLRSTIAYNEQFF. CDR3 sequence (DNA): TGTGCCAGCAGCCTGAGGTCCACGATCGCCTACAATGAGCAGTTCTTC.

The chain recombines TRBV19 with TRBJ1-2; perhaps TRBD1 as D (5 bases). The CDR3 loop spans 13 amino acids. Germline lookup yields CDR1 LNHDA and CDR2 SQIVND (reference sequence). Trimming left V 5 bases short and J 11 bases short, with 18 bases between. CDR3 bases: TGTGCCAGTAGTGCACCGGGACGGAGGCTTTACACCTTC. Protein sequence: CASSAPGRRLYTF.

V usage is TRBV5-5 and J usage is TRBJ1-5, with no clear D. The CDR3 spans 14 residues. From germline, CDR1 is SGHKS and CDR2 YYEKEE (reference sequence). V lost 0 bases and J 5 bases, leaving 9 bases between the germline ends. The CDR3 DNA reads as TGTGCCAGCAGCTTGGTTCGGGAGGATCAGCCCCAGCATTTT. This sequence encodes CASSLVREDQPQHF.

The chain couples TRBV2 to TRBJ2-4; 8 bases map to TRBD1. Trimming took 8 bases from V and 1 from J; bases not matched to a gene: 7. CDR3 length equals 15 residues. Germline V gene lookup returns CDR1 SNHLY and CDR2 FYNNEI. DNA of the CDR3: TGTGCCAGCGGAAAAACAGGGGGTGCCAAAAACATTCAGTACTTC. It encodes CASGKTGGAKNIQYF.

The CDR3 spells CASSPLTGPQETQYF. CDR3 coding DNA: TGTGCCAGCTCACCACTGACTGGGCCCCAAGAGACCCAGTACTTC. The gene calls are TRBV18 and TRBJ2-5; no clear D gene. The CDR3 runs to 15 residues. Trimming took off 1 base at V and 1 base at J, with 10 bases between the two ends. CDR1 is KGHSH, CDR2 LQKENI, per germline.

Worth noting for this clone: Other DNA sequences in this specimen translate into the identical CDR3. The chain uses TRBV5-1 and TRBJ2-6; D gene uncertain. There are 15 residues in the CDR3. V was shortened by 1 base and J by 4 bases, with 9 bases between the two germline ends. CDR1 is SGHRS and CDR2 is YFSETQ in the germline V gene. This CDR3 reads CASSLSSAGANVLTF. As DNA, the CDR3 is TGCGCCAGCAGCTTGTCGTCGGCCGGGGCCAACGTCCTGACTTTC.

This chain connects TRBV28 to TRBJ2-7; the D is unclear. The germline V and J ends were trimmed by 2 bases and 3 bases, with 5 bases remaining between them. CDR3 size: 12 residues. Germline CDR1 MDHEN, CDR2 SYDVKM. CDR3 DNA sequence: TGTGCCAGCAGTTTACGAATCTACGAGCAGTACTTC. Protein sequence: CASSLRIYEQYF. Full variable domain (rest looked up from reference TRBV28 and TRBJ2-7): DVKVTQSSRYLVKRTGEKVFLECVQDMDHENMFWYRQDPGLGLRLIYFSYDVKMKEKGDIPEGYSVSREKKERFSLILESASTNQTSMYLCASSLRIYEQYFGPGTRLTVT.

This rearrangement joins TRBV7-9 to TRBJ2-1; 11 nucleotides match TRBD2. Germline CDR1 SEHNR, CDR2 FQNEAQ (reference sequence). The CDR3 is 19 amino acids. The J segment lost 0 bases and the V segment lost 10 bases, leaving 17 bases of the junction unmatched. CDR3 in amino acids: CATVPVGTSGFRSYNEQFF. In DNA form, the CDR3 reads TGTGCCACCGTACCGGTGGGGACTAGCGGATTCCGCTCCTACAATGAGCAGTTCTTC.

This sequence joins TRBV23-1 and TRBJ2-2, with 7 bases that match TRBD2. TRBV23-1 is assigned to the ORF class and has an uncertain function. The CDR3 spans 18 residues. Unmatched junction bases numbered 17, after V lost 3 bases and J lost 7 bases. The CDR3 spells CASSHGAGEPRWVGELFF. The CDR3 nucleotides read TGCGCCAGCAGTCACGGGGCGGGAGAGCCACGTTGGGTCGGGGAGCTGTTTTTT.

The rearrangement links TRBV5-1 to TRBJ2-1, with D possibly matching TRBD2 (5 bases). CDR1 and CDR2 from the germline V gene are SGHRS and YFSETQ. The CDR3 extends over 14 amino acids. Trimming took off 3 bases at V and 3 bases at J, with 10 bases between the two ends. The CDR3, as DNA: TGCGCCAGCAGCTCCGGACTGCTCTACAATGAGCAGTTCTTC. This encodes CASSSGLLYNEQFF.